Below, 22 T cell receptor beta chains from the same sample are listed, as sequenced in a study of shared clonotypes between healthy human individuals. Clones were sequenced by immunoSEQ multiplex PCR, and TCRdb holds only the in-frame ones, with some missing. The sample carries a few million clones, approximately 96% recorded once. The source material was naive CD4+ T cells sorted from blood. Subset noted: CD45RA+ positively selected. These receptor sequences come from a young man in good health.

As regards this clone: Other DNA sequences in the same sample also yield this CDR3. The chain recombines TRBV5-1 with TRBJ1-5, with D perhaps matching TRBD1 (6 bases). This CDR3 has 15 amino acids. Trimming removed 0 bases from V and 7 bases from J, with 14 bases in between. CDR1 and CDR2 from the germline V gene are SGHRS and YFSETQ. The chain's CDR3 is CASSLDTGAGQPQHF. The CDR3 nucleotides read TGCGCCAGCAGCTTGGATACGGGGGCAGGACAGCCCCAGCATTTT.

This clone was picked up one time. J is TRBJ2-7 and V is TRBV7-8; possibly TRBD2 for D (5 bases). Trimming shortened V by 3 bases and J by 5 bases, and 17 bases separated the two germline ends. CDR3 length equals 15 residues. The germline V gene encodes CDR1 SGHVS and CDR2 FQNEAQ. The CDR3 protein is CASSFGENLRNEQYF. The CDR3 DNA reads TGTGCCAGCAGCTTCGGGGAGAATCTCAGGAACGAGCAGTACTTC.

The rearrangement joins TRBV28 to TRBJ1-6, with D hard to call. Germline V gene sequence: CDR1 MDHEN, CDR2 SYDVKM. The CDR3 length is 14 residues. The V end lost 6 bases, the J end lost 7 bases, and 13 bases lay between the germline ends. Written as DNA, the CDR3 is TGTGCCAGCAGCGTAGGGAATCGGAATTCACCCCTCCACTTT. Amino acids: CASSVGNRNSPLHF.

Concerning this clone itself: Additional DNA sequences in this sample encode the identical CDR3. The genes are TRBV25-1 and TRBJ2-2; 8 nucleotides align to TRBD1. The trim removed 7 bases at V and 1 base at J, leaving 2 bases unmatched. The CDR3 length is 14 residues. Germline CDR1 and CDR2: MGHDK and SYGVNS. CDR3 DNA sequence: TGTGCCAGCACAGGACAGGGGAACACCGGGGAGCTGTTTTTT. Encoded protein: CASTGQGNTGELFF.

The CDR3 loop is CATSRGGVVEAFF. The CDR3 DNA sequence: TGTGCCACCAGCAGAGGGGGGGTGGTTGAAGCTTTCTTT. The chain combines TRBV15 with TRBJ1-1; D possibly corresponds to TRBD1 (5 bases). CDR3 length: 13 residues. V lost 1 base and J lost 7, with 10 bases in between. From germline, CDR1 is LNHNV and CDR2 YYDKDF (reference sequence).

The gene calls are TRBV5-1 and TRBJ1-1; D not resolved. The V end was cut by 1 base, the J end by 0 bases, with 10 bases between. In germline, CDR1 is SGHRS, CDR2 YFSETQ. This CDR3 has 15 amino acids. CDR3 nucleotide sequence: TGCGCCAGCAGCTTGAAAACGGGGTTGAACACTGAAGCTTTCTTT. This sequence encodes CASSLKTGLNTEAFF.

The gene calls are TRBV18 and TRBJ2-4, with a tentative D call TRBD1 (6 bases). The CDR3 is made up of 15 amino acids. The ends were cut back, 5 bases at V and 5 bases at J, with 16 bases in the middle. Germline assignment: CDR1 KGHSH and CDR2 LQKENI. The CDR3 sequence: CASSSTTGSQNIQYF. As DNA, the CDR3 is TGTGCCAGCTCATCAACTACAGGGTCACAAAACATTCAGTACTTC.

The V and J genes are TRBV6-5 and TRBJ1-3, with D perhaps matching TRBD1 (5 bases). From germline, CDR1 is MNHEY and CDR2 SVGAGI. The V end lost 4 bases, the J end lost 0 bases, and 13 bases lay between the germline ends. The CDR3 is 16 amino acids. CDR3 region: CASSSPRQTSGNTIYF. The CDR3 DNA reads as TGTGCCAGCAGTTCCCCAAGACAGACCTCTGGAAACACCATATATTTT.

The chain uses TRBV5-6 and TRBJ1-5; TRBD1 agrees at 9 bases. The germline CDR1 and CDR2 sequences are SGHDT and YYEEEE. Trimming took 3 bases from V and 1 from J; bases not matched to a gene: 14. The CDR3 sequence is 19 residues long. The CDR3 bases are TGTGCCAGCAGCTCTGCTTACGACAGGGGGTATTCGAGCAATCAGCCCCAGCATTTT. It encodes CASSSAYDRGYSSNQPQHF.

The J gene is TRBJ1-1, the V gene TRBV19; TRBD1 matches 8 bases. V gave up 9 bases and J gave up 4 bases; unmatched junction bases: 1. This CDR3 has 11 amino acids. The V gene's germline CDR1 is LNHDA and CDR2 SQIVND (reference sequence). CDR3 protein: CASRGPTEAFF. The CDR3 DNA is TGTGCCAGCAGGGGGCCCACTGAAGCTTTCTTT.

The chain employs TRBV2 and TRBJ1-1; D possibly corresponds to TRBD1 (5 bases). V was trimmed by 8 bases and J by 1 base, leaving 17 bases between them. This CDR3 spans 15 amino acids. CDR1 is SNHLY and CDR2 is FYNNEI in the germline V gene. CDR3 nucleotides: TGTGCCAGCCGGCCCGGGGCAGGAGAGAACACTGAAGCTTTCTTT. This sequence encodes CASRPGAGENTEAFF.

The chain is built from TRBV6-6 and TRBJ2-7; 9 bases are a match to TRBD1. V shed 5 bases and J 2 bases; nucleotides not matched to a gene: 7. CDR1 MNHNY and CDR2 SVGAGI come from the germline V gene (reference sequence). The CDR3 is 15 residues long. The chain's CDR3 is CASSPRTGEPYEQYF. The CDR3 coding sequence is TGTGCCAGCAGTCCCCGGACAGGGGAGCCCTACGAGCAGTACTTC.

Concerning this clone itself: Other DNA sequences from this sample encode an identical CDR3 as well. The rearrangement links TRBV6-6 to TRBJ2-7; D is unclear. From germline, CDR1 is MNHNY and CDR2 SVGAGI (reference sequence). The CDR3 totals 13 residues. Trimming removed 3 bases from V and 0 bases from J, with 6 bases in between. Written as DNA, the CDR3 is TGTGCCAGCAGTTATGGGGACTCCTACGAGCAGTACTTC. Residues: CASSYGDSYEQYF.

This clone was detected once. The chain has TRBV2 and TRBJ1-1, with D perhaps matching TRBD1 (6 bases). Looked up from germline, CDR1 is SNHLY and CDR2 is FYNNEI. Trimming left V 5 bases short and J 0 bases short, with 10 bases between. The CDR3 spans 14 residues. CDR3 DNA: TGTGCCAGCAGTTCCGGACAGTTGAACACTGAAGCTTTCTTT. Protein: CASSSGQLNTEAFF.

The V call is TRBV7-2, the J call TRBJ2-1; D unclear. The CDR3 loop spans 13 amino acids. CDR1 is SGHTA and CDR2 is FQGNSA in the germline V gene. Trimming took off 6 bases at V and 2 bases at J, with 8 bases between the two ends. The CDR3 coding sequence is TGTGCCAGCAGTTTCCTTACCTACAATGAGCAGTTCTTC. This codes for CASSFLTYNEQFF.

The rearrangement joins TRBV5-4 to TRBJ2-1; TRBD2 aligns across 13 bases. The trim removed 4 bases at V and 7 bases at J, leaving 8 bases unmatched. The CDR3 covers 16 residues. Germline V gives CDR1 SGHNT, CDR2 YYREEE (reference sequence). The CDR3 region is CASSPGLAGVNNEQFF. The CDR3 coding sequence is TGTGCCAGCAGCCCCGGACTAGCGGGGGTGAATAATGAGCAGTTCTTC.

The V and J genes are TRBV5-6 and TRBJ1-5, with D possibly being TRBD1 (5 bases). V was shortened by 4 bases and J by 0 bases, with 17 bases between the two germline ends. From germline, CDR1 is SGHDT and CDR2 YYEEEE. The CDR3 sequence is 17 residues long. This CDR3 reads CASSNWVDRNSNQPQHF. The DNA for the CDR3 is TGTGCCAGCAGCAACTGGGTTGACAGAAATAGCAATCAGCCCCAGCATTTT. Together with reference TRBV5-6 and TRBJ1-5, the CDR3 gives the full variable domain: DAGVTQSPTHLIKTRGQQVTLRCSPKSGHDTVSWYQQALGQGPQFIFQYYEEEERQRGNFPDRFSGHQFPNYSSELNVNALLLGDSALYLCASSNWVDRNSNQPQHFGDGTRLSIL.

As DNA, the CDR3 is TGTGCCAGCAGAGGGACAGGGTGGGATCAGCCCCAGCATTTT. Translating it yields CASRGTGWDQPQHF. The V gene is TRBV6-1, the J gene TRBJ1-5, with 9 bases that match TRBD1. The CDR3 sequence is 14 residues long. With V trimmed by 6 bases and J by 5 bases, 5 bases remained unmatched. From germline, CDR1 is MNHNS and CDR2 SASEGT.

The rearrangement uses TRBV11-2 and TRBJ2-7; D ambiguous. The germline CDR1 and CDR2 sequences are SGHAT and FQNNGV. V lost 5 bases and J lost 2, with 13 bases in between. CDR3 length: 14 residues. CDR3 coding DNA: TGTGCCAGCAGCCCCGTGGACGGAACCTACGAGCAGTACTTC. Protein: CASSPVDGTYEQYF.

The chain has TRBV18 and TRBJ2-5; a possible D gene is TRBD2 (7 bases). This CDR3 comprises 15 residues. CDR1 is KGHSH, CDR2 LQKENI, per germline. The ends were cut back, 3 bases at V and 4 bases at J, with 15 bases in the middle. CDR3 region: CASSPGGGERETQYF. CDR3 nucleotide sequence: TGTGCCAGCTCACCCGGAGGGGGGGAACGAGAGACCCAGTACTTC.

V usage is TRBV19 and J usage is TRBJ2-1; 13 nucleotides match TRBD2. The CDR3 has 17 amino acids. In germline, CDR1 is LNHDA, CDR2 SQIVND (reference sequence). Losses at the gene ends were 1 base for V and 7 bases for J; bases not matched to a gene: 7. The CDR3 nucleotides are TGTGCCAGTAGTATAGTCTTACTAGCGGGAGGGTGGAATGAGCAGTTCTTC. This codes for CASSIVLLAGGWNEQFF.

The V and J genes are TRBV5-1 and TRBJ2-2; D possibly matches TRBD1 or TRBD2 (6 bases each). Between the trimmed V and J ends, which lost 3 bases and 8 bases, there was a span of 17 bases. Germline CDR1 is SGHRS and CDR2 is YFSETQ. CDR3 size: 15 residues. The CDR3: CASSWEDSLLGELFF. CDR3 nucleotide sequence: TGCGCCAGCAGCTGGGAGGACAGCTTACTAGGGGAGCTGTTTTTT. Combining the CDR3 with reference TRBV5-1 and TRBJ2-2 gives the whole variable domain KAGVTQTPRYLIKTRGQQVTLSCSPISGHRSVSWYQQTPGQGLQFLFEYFSETQRNKGNFPGRFSGRQFSNSRSEMNVSTLELGDSALYLCASSWEDSLLGELFFGEGSRLTVL.